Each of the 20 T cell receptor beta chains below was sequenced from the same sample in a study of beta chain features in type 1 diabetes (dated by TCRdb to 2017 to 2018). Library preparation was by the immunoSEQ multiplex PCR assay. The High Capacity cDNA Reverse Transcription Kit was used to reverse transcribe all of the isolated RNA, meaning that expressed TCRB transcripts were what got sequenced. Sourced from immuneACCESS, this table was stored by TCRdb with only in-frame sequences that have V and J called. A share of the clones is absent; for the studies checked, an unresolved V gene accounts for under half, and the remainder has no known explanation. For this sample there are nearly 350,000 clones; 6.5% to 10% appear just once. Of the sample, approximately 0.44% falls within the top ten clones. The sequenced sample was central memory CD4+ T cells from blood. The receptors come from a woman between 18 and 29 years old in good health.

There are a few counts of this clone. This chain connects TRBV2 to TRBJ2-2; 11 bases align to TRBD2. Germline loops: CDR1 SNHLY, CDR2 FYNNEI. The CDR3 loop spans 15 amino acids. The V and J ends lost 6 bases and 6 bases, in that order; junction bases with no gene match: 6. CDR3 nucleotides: TGTGCCAGCAGCGACCTGGGACTAGCGGCCGGGGAGCTGTTTTTT. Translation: CASSDLGLAAGELFF.

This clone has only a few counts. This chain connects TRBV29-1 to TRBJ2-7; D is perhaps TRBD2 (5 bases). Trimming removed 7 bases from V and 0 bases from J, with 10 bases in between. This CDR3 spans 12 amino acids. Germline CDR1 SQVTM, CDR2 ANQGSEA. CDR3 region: CSAGSSSYEQYF. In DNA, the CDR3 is TGCAGCGCGGGATCCAGCTCCTACGAGCAGTACTTC.

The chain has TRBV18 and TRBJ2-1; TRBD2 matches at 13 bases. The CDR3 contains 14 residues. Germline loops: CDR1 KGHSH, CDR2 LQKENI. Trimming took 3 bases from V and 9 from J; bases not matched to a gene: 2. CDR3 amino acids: CASSPGLAGPEQFF. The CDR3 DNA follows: TGTGCCAGCTCACCGGGACTAGCGGGACCTGAGCAGTTCTTC.

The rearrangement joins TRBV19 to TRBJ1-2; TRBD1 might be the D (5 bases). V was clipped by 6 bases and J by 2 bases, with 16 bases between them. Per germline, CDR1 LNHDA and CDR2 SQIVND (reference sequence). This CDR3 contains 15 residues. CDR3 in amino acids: CASSLREGSNYGYTF. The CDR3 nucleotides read TGTGCCAGTAGCCTCAGGGAAGGATCAAACTATGGCTACACCTTC.

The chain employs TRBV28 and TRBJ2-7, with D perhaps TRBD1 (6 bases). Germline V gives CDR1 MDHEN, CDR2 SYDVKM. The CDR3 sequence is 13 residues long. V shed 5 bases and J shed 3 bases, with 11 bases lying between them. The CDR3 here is CASSLSQGYEQYF. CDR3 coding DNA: TGTGCCAGCAGTCTCTCACAGGGCTACGAGCAGTACTTC.

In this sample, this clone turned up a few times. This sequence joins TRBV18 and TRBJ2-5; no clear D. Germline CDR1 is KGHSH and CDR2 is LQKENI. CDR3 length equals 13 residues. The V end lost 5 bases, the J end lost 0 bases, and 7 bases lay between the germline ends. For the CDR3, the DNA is TGTGCCAGCTCAGCTTCGGACCAAGAGACCCAGTACTTC. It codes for CASSASDQETQYF.

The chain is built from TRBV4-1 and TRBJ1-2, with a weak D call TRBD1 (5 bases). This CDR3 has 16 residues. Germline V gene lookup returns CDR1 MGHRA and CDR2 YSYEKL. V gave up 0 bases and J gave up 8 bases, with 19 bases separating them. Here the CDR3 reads CASSQDGDSAFWGYTF. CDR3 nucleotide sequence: TGCGCCAGCAGCCAAGATGGAGACAGCGCCTTTTGGGGCTACACCTTC.

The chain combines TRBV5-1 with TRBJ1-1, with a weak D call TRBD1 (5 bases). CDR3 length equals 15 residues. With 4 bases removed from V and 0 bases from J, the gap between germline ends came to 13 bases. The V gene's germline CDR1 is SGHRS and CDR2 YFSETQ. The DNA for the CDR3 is TGCGCCAGCAGCCCGGGACGGGTTTTGAACACTGAAGCTTTCTTT. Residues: CASSPGRVLNTEAFF.

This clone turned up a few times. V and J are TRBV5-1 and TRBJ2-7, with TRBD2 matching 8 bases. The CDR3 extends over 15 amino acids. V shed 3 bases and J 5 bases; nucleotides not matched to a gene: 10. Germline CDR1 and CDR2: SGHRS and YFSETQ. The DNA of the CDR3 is TGCGCCAGCAGCTCCCTTAGCGGGGTCAACAACGAGCAGTACTTC. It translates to CASSSLSGVNNEQYF.

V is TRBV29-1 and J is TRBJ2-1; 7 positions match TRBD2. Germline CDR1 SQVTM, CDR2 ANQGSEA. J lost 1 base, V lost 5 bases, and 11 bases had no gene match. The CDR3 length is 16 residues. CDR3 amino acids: CSVKGTRESSYNEQFF. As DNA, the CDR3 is TGCAGCGTTAAGGGGACGCGGGAGAGTTCCTACAATGAGCAGTTCTTC.

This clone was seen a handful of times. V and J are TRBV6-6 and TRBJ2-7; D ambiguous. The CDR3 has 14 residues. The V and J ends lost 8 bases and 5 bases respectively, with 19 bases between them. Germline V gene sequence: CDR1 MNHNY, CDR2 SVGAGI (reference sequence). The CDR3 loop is CASVMSGVHDEQYF. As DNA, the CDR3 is TGTGCCAGCGTAATGTCAGGTGTCCACGACGAGCAGTACTTC.

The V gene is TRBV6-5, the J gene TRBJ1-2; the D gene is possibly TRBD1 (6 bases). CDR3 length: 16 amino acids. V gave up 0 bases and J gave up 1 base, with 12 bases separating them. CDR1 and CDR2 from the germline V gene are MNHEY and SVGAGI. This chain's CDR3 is CASSYSGARRNYGYTF. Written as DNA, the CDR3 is TGTGCCAGCAGTTACTCGGGGGCCCGGCGTAACTATGGCTACACCTTC.

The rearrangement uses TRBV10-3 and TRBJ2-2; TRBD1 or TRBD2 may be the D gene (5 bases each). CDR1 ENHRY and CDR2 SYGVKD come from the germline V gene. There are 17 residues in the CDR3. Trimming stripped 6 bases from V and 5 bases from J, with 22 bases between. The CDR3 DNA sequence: TGTGCCATCAGCCGAGGGACGCAACTTGGGGAGACCGGGGAGCTGTTTTTT. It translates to CAISRGTQLGETGELFF.

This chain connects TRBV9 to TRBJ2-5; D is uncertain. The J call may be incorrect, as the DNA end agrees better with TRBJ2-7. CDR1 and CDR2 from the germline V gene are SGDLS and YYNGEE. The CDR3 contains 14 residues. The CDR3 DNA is TGTGCCAGCAGCGTAGATCAAGTGGGTCTCGAGCAGTACTTC. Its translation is CASSVDQVGLEQYF.

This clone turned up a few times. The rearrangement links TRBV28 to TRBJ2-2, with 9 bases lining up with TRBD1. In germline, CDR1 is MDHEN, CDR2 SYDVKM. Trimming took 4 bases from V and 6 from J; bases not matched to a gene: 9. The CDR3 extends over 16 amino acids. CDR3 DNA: TGTGCCAGCAGTTCCTCTAGGACAGGGGTCGCCGGGGAGCTGTTTTTT. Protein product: CASSSSRTGVAGELFF.

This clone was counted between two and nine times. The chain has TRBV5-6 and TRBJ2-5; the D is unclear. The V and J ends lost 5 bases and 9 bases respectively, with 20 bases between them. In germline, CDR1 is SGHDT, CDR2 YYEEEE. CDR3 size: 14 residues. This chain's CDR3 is CASRFFENNWAQYF. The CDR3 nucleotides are TGTGCCAGCAGATTTTTCGAAAATAACTGGGCCCAGTACTTC.

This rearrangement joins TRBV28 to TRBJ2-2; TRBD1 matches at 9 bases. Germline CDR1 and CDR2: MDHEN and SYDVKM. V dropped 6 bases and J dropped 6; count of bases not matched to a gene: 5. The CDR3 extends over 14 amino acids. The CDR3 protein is CASSPGQGPGELFF. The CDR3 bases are TGTGCCAGCAGCCCGGGACAGGGACCCGGGGAGCTGTTTTTT.

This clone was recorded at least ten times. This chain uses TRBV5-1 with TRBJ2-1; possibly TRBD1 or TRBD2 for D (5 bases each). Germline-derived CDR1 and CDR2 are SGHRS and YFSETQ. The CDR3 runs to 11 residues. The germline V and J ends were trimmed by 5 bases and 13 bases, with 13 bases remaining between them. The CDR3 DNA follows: TGCGCCAGCAGTGACCCGGGACCACAGTTCTTC. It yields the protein CASSDPGPQFF.

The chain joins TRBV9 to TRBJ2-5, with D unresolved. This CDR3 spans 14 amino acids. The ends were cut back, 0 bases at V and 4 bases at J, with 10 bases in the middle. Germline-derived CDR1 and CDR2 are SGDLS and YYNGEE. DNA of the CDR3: TGTGCCAGCAGCGTAGAGGGTCAAGGAGAGACCCAGTACTTC. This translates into CASSVEGQGETQYF.

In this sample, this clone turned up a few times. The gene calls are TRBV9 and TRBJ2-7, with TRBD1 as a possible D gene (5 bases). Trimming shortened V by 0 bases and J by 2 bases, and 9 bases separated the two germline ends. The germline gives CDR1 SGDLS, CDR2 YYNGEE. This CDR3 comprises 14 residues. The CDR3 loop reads CASSVDQDTYEQYF. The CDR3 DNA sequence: TGTGCCAGCAGCGTAGATCAGGACACCTACGAGCAGTACTTC. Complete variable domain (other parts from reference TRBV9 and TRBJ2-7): DSGVTQTPKHLITATGQRVTLRCSPRSGDLSVYWYQQSLDQGLQFLIQYYNGEERAKGNILERFSAQQFPDLHSELNLSSLELGDSALYFCASSVDQDTYEQYFGPGTRLTVT.